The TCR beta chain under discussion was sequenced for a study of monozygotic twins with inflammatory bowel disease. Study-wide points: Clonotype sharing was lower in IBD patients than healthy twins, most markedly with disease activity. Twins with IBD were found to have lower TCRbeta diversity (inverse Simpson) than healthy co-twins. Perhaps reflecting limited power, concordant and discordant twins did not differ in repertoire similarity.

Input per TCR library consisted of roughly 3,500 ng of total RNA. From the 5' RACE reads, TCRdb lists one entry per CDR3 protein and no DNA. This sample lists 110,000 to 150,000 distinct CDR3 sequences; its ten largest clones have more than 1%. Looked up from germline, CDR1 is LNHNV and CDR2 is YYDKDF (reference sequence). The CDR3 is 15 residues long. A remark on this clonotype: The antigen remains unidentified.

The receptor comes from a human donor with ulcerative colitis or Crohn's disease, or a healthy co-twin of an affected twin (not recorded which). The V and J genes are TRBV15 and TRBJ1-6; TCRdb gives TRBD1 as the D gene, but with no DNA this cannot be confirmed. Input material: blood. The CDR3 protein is CATSLTGIYNSPLHF.